A single sample gave rise to the 15 T cell receptor beta chains below, sequenced in a study of monozygotic twins with inflammatory bowel disease. TCRdb reprocessed the 5' RACE reads, keeping one entry per CDR3 protein, no DNA. The sample table sets out over 200,000 distinct CDR3 sequences. The specimen sequenced was blood. These receptors all stem from a human donor with ulcerative colitis or Crohn's disease, or a healthy co-twin of an affected twin (not recorded which).

This rearrangement joins TRBV5-1 to TRBJ2-2. CDR3 length: 14 amino acids. Germline CDR1 is SGHRS and CDR2 is YFSETQ. The CDR3 loop reads CASSLDGSPGELFF.

V and J are TRBV5-4 and TRBJ1-2; TCRdb outputs TRBD1, but without DNA this stays unchecked. The CDR3 sequence is 14 residues long. Germline V gene sequence: CDR1 SGHNT, CDR2 YYREEE (reference sequence). CDR3 loop: CASSLQGANYGYTF.

The genes are TRBV10-3 and TRBJ2-7. Germline V gene sequence: CDR1 ENHRY, CDR2 SYGVKD. The CDR3 is 13 residues long. The CDR3 sequence: CAISESTAYEQYF.

V usage is TRBV7-2 and J usage is TRBJ2-7. The CDR3 is 12 residues long. Germline-derived CDR1 and CDR2 are SGHTA and FQGNSA. CDR3 protein: CASSLDGIEQYF.

This chain uses TRBV20-1 with TRBJ2-7; without DNA, the TCRdb call of TRBD1 cannot be checked. The CDR3 extends over 19 amino acids. Per the germline V gene, CDR1 is DFQATT and CDR2 is SNEGSKA (reference sequence). The CDR3 protein is CSARSGVLAGTGGSYEQYF.

The chain has TRBV12-3 or TRBV12-4 and TRBJ2-7; TCRdb calls TRBD1, which cannot be checked without DNA. The CDR3 contains 12 residues. This chain's CDR3 is CASRWDINEQYF.

V and J are TRBV24-1 and TRBJ2-3; the TCRdb call, TRBD2, lacks DNA for checking. The CDR3 has 16 amino acids. CDR1 and CDR2 from the germline V gene are KGHDR and SFDVKD. The CDR3 protein is CATSDLADLSTDSQYF.

V usage is TRBV3-1 and J usage is TRBJ1-1; TCRdb proposes TRBD1, but this gene call is untestable without DNA. CDR1 is LGHDT and CDR2 is YNNKEL in the germline V gene (reference sequence). The CDR3 has 13 residues. The CDR3 loop reads CASSQRGETEAFF.

This CDR3 reads CASSPKKGGSSNTGELFF. The V gene is TRBV5-4, the J gene TRBJ2-2. This CDR3 has 18 amino acids. Per germline, CDR1 SGHNT and CDR2 YYREEE (reference sequence).

This rearrangement joins TRBV12-3 or TRBV12-4 to TRBJ2-3; TCRdb's D gene call, TRBD1, goes unchecked for lack of DNA. The CDR3 runs 14 residues. The CDR3 protein is CADKRGPNTDTQYF.

The chain employs TRBV5-4 and TRBJ2-3; no DNA is available, so the TRBD1 call from TCRdb remains unchecked. This CDR3 region has 15 residues. CDR1 SGHNT and CDR2 YYREEE come from the germline V gene (reference sequence). CDR3 sequence: CASSFGTGDTDTQYF.

V usage is TRBV6-1 and J usage is TRBJ1-5; TCRdb picks TRBD1, but there is no DNA to check that call. The CDR3 has 15 amino acids. The germline V gene has CDR1 MNHNS and CDR2 SASEGT. Here the CDR3 reads CASSEGTRGNQPQHF.

This chain uses TRBV6-1 with TRBJ2-7. Germline CDR1 reads MNHNS; CDR2 reads SASEGT. CDR3 length: 14 residues. The CDR3 reads CASSHQDRGYEQYF.

The chain's CDR3 is CASSAVEGVNEQFF. The gene calls are TRBV25-1 and TRBJ2-1; the TCRdb D gene call, TRBD1, has no DNA to confirm it. This CDR3 contains 14 residues. The germline CDR1 and CDR2 sequences are MGHDK and SYGVNS.

The chain combines TRBV12-3 or TRBV12-4 with TRBJ2-7. The CDR3 is 11 residues long. CDR3 protein: CASSLVGEQYF.